This record concerns one TCR beta chain sequence. Each CDR3 protein is one row after TCRdb ran MiXCR on the 5' RACE reads. This sample has under 700,000 distinct CDR3 sequences, with about 17% found just once. The source of the sample is a study of T cells after yellow fever vaccination. Germline V gene sequence: CDR1 MNHNS, CDR2 SASEGT. This CDR3 is 13 amino acids long. Deletions cut 5 bases from V and 1 base from J, with 8 bases between. Specimen: PBMCs, collected 5 days after the first yellow fever vaccination. The source of this sequence is a young man who received the YFV17D yellow fever vaccine. The chain carries TRBV6-1 and TRBJ1-1; D remains ambiguous. CDR3 residues: CASSQMGNTEAFF. In DNA form, the CDR3 reads TGTGCCAGCAGTCAGATGGGGAACACTGAAGCTTTCTTT.